This T cell receptor (beta chain) is from a study of CD8+CD57+ T cells in acquired aplastic anemia. Genomic DNA, the template, was used for profiling of the TCR beta VDJ and CDR3. TCRdb re-called the reads through MiXCR, storing one row per CDR3 protein. The sample yields around 140,000 distinct CDR3 sequences, around 41% seen once. This clonotype was seen a single time. The sample consisted of sorted CD4+, CD8+, or CD8+CD57+ T cells (not recorded which) from PBMCs. The sequence was obtained from a human donor in good health, serving as a control.

CDR3 residues: CAISENYHTQYF. Here the CDR3 DNA reads TGTGCCATCAGTGAGAATTACCATACGCAGTATTTT. The chain employs TRBV10-3 and TRBJ2-3; D not certain. CDR1 and CDR2 from the germline V gene are ENHRY and SYGVKD. The CDR3 has 12 residues. V was clipped by 2 bases and J by 7 bases, with 7 bases between them.